This is a list of T cell receptor beta chains from one sample in a study of blood T cell repertoires in COVID-19. Assay used: immunoSEQ multiplex PCR; TCRdb lists only in-frame clones, some missing. This table has about 370,000 clones, around 91% appearing once. What was sequenced was PBMCs or T cells enriched from blood (not recorded which). The receptors here all came from a man aged 18 to 30 who had recovered from COVID-19. Each CDR3 is given with its conserved first and last residue. A D gene is named only where the DNA matches it firmly. Rows give clone size only sometimes, using once, few, many, or a class for an expanded clone.

D gene: TRBD1; clone size: .; J gene: TRBJ2-7; V gene: TRBV7-6; CDR3 DNA: TGTGCCAGCAGCTTGGGGCGGACAGGGGCCTACGAGCAGTACTTC; CDR3 protein: CASSLGRTGAYEQYF
D gene: TRBD2; clone size: .; J gene: TRBJ2-5; V gene: TRBV4-2; CDR3 DNA: TGTGCCAGCAGCCAATTGGCGGGAGGGCCACAAGAGACCCAGTACTTC; CDR3 protein: CASSQLAGGPQETQYF
D gene: TRBD1; clone size: .; J gene: TRBJ1-6; V gene: TRBV16; CDR3 DNA: TGTGCCAGCAGCCAATCGGGACAGGGGAATTCACCCCTCCACTTT; CDR3 protein: CASSQSGQGNSPLHF
D gene: .; clone size: .; J gene: TRBJ1-5; V gene: TRBV27; CDR3 DNA: TGTGCCAGCAGTTCAGGACAGAGTGATCAGCCCCAGCATTTT; CDR3 protein: CASSSGQSDQPQHF
D gene: .; clone size: .; J gene: TRBJ1-6; V gene: TRBV30; CDR3 DNA: TGTGCCTGGAGTGTACGAGAAAATTCACCCCTCCACTTT; CDR3 protein: CAWSVRENSPLHF
D gene: .; clone size: .; J gene: TRBJ2-7; V gene: TRBV7-2; CDR3 DNA: TGTGCCAGCAGCGTCGGACAGTTCTACGAGCAGTACTTC; CDR3 protein: CASSVGQFYEQYF
D gene: TRBD2; clone size: .; J gene: TRBJ2-1; V gene: TRBV6-4; CDR3 DNA: TGTGCCAGCAGTGGGAGCGGGGGTACCTACAATGAGCAGTTCTTC; CDR3 protein: CASSGSGGTYNEQFF
D gene: .; clone size: .; J gene: TRBJ1-5; V gene: TRBV27; CDR3 DNA: TGTGCCAGCAGTCCCACACGGGATCAGCCCCAGCATTTT; CDR3 protein: CASSPTRDQPQHF
D gene: TRBD1; clone size: .; J gene: TRBJ2-7; V gene: TRBV6-5; CDR3 DNA: TGTGCCAGCAGTAACCGGGACAGGGGTTCCTACGAGCAGTACTTC; CDR3 protein: CASSNRDRGSYEQYF
D gene: TRBD1; clone size: .; J gene: TRBJ1-1; V gene: TRBV9; CDR3 DNA: TGTGCCAGCAGGGCGGGACAGGGTACCCTCGGGGCTGAAGCTTTCTTT; CDR3 protein: CASRAGQGTLGAEAFF
D gene: .; clone size: few; J gene: TRBJ2-1; V gene: TRBV10-1; CDR3 DNA: TGCGCCAGTTCTCCGGGGTTGGATAATGAGCAGTTCTTC; CDR3 protein: CASSPGLDNEQFF
D gene: TRBD1; clone size: .; J gene: TRBJ2-1; V gene: TRBV6-1; CDR3 DNA: TGTGCCAGCAGCGAACCTCGACAGGGGTACTACAATGAGCAGTTCTTC; CDR3 protein: CASSEPRQGYYNEQFF
D gene: TRBD1; clone size: .; J gene: TRBJ1-1; V gene: TRBV6-5; CDR3 DNA: TGTGCCAGCAGAGTGGGACAGGGGTCGAACACTGAAGCTTTCTTT; CDR3 protein: CASRVGQGSNTEAFF
D gene: TRBD1; clone size: .; J gene: TRBJ1-1; V gene: TRBV12-3/TRBV12-4; CDR3 DNA: TGTGCCAGCATCCCGGGACAGGGGCTAACGGCTTTCTTT; CDR3 protein: CASIPGQGLTAFF
D gene: .; clone size: once; J gene: TRBJ2-1; V gene: TRBV28; CDR3 DNA: TGTGCCAGCACCCCGGTAGTTTTGGTGAGAAATGAGCAGTTCTTC; CDR3 protein: CASTPVVLVRNEQFF
D gene: .; clone size: .; J gene: TRBJ2-5; V gene: TRBV7-2; CDR3 DNA: TGTGCCAGCAGCCAAGGGGCCAGACAAGAGACCCAGTACTTC; CDR3 protein: CASSQGARQETQYF
D gene: TRBD2; clone size: .; J gene: TRBJ2-1; V gene: TRBV18; CDR3 DNA: TGTGCCAGCTCACCGGGACTAGCGGGAGGGAATGAGCAGTTCTTC; CDR3 protein: CASSPGLAGGNEQFF